The T cell receptor (beta chain) described here comes from a study of shared clonotypes between healthy human individuals. Splitting of each subset's genomic DNA was done evenly across several immunoSEQ plates. Assay: immunoSEQ multiplex PCR; the TCRdb copy retains only in-frame clones and omits some. Here the sample spans about 450,000 clones, around 75% being singletons. This clone came up many times. Its target is unknown. The study's findings and limits: The represented genetic and exposure-history diversity was limited by the small number of donors.

The sequenced sample was PBMCs. The clonotype originates from a woman aged 40 to 50 in good health. Some clones in this sample may be carry-over from other donors' samples.

CDR3 region: CASSLGTGANVLTF. In DNA form, the CDR3 reads TGTGCCAGCAGCTTAGGTACTGGGGCCAACGTCCTGACTTTC. This chain links TRBV7-2 with TRBJ2-6; D is unresolved. This CDR3 is 14 amino acids long. Deletions cut 1 base from V and 2 bases from J, with 3 bases between. The germline gives CDR1 SGHTA, CDR2 FQGNSA.